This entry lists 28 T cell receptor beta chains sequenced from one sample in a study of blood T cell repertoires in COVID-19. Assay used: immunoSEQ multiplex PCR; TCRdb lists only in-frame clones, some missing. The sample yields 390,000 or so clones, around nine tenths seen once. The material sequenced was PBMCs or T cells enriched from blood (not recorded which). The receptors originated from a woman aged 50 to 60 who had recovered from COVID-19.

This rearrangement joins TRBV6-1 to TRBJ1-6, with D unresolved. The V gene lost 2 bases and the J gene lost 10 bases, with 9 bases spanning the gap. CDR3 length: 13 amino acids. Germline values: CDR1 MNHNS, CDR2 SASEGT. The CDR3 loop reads CASSELKRSPLHF. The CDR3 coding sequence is TGTGCCAGCAGTGAACTTAAGCGGTCACCCCTCCACTTT.

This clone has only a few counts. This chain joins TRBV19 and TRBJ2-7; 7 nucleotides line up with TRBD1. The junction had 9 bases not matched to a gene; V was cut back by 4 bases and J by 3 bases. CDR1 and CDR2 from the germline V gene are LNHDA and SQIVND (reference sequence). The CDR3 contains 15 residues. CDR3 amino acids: CASSSGRDSFYEQYF. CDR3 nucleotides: TGTGCCAGTAGTAGCGGTCGGGACAGCTTCTACGAGCAGTACTTC. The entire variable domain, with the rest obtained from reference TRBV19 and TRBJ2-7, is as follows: DGGITQSPKYLFRKEGQNVTLSCEQNLNHDAMYWYRQDPGQGLRLIYYSQIVNDFQKGDIAEGYSVSREKKESFPLTVTSAQKNPTAFYLCASSSGRDSFYEQYFGPGTRLTVT.

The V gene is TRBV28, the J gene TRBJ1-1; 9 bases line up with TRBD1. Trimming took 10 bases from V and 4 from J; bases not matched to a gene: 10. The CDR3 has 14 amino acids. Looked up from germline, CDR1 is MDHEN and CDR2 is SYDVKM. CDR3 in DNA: TGTGCCATTCATACAGGGGGCCGAGGCACTGAAGCTTTCTTT. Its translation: CAIHTGGRGTEAFF. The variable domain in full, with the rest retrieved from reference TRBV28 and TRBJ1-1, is DVKVTQSSRYLVKRTGEKVFLECVQDMDHENMFWYRQDPGLGLRLIYFSYDVKMKEKGDIPEGYSVSREKKERFSLILESASTNQTSMYLCAIHTGGRGTEAFFGQGTRLTVV.

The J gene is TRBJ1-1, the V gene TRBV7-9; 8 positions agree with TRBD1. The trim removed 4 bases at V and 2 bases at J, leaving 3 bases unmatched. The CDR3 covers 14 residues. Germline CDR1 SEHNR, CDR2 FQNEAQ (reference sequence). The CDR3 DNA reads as TGTGCCAGCAGCTCAGGGGGCCGCAACACTGAAGCTTTCTTT. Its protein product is CASSSGGRNTEAFF.

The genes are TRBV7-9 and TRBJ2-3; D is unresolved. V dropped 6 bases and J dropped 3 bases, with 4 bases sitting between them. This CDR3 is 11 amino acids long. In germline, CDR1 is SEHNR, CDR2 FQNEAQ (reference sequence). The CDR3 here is CASRLTDTQYF. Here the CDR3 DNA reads TGTGCCAGCAGACTTACAGATACGCAGTATTTT.

As DNA, the CDR3 is TGTGCCAGCTCACCACGTCGGGGATTCATGAACACTGAAGCTTTCTTT. It codes for CASSPRRGFMNTEAFF. The chain employs TRBV18 and TRBJ1-1, with D unresolved. This CDR3 has 16 residues. V was shortened by 1 base and J by 0 bases, with 12 bases between the two germline ends. Germline CDR1 reads KGHSH; CDR2 reads LQKENI.

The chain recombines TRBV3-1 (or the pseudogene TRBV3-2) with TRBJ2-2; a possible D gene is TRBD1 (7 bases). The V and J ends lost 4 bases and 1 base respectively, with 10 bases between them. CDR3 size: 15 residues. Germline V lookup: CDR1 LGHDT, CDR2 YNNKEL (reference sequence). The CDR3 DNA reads TGTGCCAGCAGCCGACAGGGACTGAACACCGGGGAGCTGTTTTTT. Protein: CASSRQGLNTGELFF.

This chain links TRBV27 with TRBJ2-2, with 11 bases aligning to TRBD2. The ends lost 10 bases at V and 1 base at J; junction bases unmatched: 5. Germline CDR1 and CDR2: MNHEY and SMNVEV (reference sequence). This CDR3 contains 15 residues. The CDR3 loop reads CATRLAGQNTGELFF. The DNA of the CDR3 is TGTGCCACCCGACTAGCGGGGCAGAACACCGGGGAGCTGTTTTTT.

The CDR3 reads CATRAPGHNGETQYF. In DNA, the CDR3 is TGTGCCACCAGGGCACCGGGACACAATGGAGAGACCCAGTACTTC. The V call is TRBV15, the J call TRBJ2-5; tentative D call: TRBD1 (6 bases). CDR3 size: 15 residues. Germline-derived CDR1 and CDR2 are LNHNV and YYDKDF (reference sequence). V shed 6 bases and J shed 4 bases, with 18 bases lying between them.

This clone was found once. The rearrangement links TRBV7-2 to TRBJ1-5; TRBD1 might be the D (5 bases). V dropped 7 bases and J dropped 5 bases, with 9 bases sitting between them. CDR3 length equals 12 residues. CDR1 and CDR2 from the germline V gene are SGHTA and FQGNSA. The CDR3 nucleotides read TGTGCCAGCAAATGGGGCGATCAGCCCCAGCATTTT. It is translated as CASKWGDQPQHF.

The chain's CDR3 is CSGTVTGELFF. The CDR3 bases are TGCAGCGGGACAGTTACCGGGGAGCTGTTTTTT. J is TRBJ2-2 and V is TRBV29-1, with a weak D call TRBD1 (6 bases). The CDR3 extends over 11 amino acids. Germline loops: CDR1 SQVTM, CDR2 ANQGSEA. Between the trimmed V and J ends, which lost 7 bases and 5 bases, there was a span of 8 bases.

The CDR3 loop reads CASSSLGQGAHEQYF. The CDR3 DNA reads as TGCGCCAGCAGTTCTCTAGGACAGGGGGCCCACGAGCAGTACTTC. This rearrangement joins TRBV5-1 to TRBJ2-7, with TRBD1 matching over 11 bases. CDR3 length: 15 amino acids. Germline V gene lookup returns CDR1 SGHRS and CDR2 YFSETQ. V gave up 5 bases and J gave up 5 bases; unmatched junction bases: 9.

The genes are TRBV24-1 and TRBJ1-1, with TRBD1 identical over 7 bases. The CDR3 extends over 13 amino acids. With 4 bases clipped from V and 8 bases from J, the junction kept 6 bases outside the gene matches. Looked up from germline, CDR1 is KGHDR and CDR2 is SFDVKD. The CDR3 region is CATSDSEQGEAFF. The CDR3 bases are TGTGCCACCAGTGACTCCGAACAGGGGGAAGCTTTCTTT.

CDR3 sequence reads: CASSSQTGFYGYTF. The DNA for the CDR3 is TGTGCCAGCAGCTCGCAGACAGGGTTCTATGGCTACACCTTC. The chain recombines TRBV7-2 with TRBJ1-2, with 7 bases aligning to TRBD1. The germline gives CDR1 SGHTA, CDR2 FQGNSA. V gave up 4 bases and J gave up 4 bases; unmatched junction bases: 6. The CDR3 has 14 residues.

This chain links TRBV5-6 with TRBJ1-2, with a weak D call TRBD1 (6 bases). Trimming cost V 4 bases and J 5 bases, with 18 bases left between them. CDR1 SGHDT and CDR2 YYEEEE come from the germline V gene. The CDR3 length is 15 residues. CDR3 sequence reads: CASSTHPGDIYGYTF. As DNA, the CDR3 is TGTGCCAGCAGCACACACCCCGGGGACATTTATGGCTACACCTTC.

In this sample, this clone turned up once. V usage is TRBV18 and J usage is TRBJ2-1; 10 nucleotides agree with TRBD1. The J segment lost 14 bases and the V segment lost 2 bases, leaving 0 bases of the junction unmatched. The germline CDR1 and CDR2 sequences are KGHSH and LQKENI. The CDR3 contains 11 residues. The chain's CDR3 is CASSPGTGEFF. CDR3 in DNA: TGTGCCAGCTCACCAGGGACAGGGGAGTTCTTC.

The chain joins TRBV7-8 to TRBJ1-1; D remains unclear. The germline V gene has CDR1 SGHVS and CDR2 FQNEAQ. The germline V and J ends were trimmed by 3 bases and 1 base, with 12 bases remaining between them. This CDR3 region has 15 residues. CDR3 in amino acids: CASSFPSARNTEAFF. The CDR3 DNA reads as TGTGCCAGCAGCTTCCCGAGCGCGCGGAACACTGAAGCTTTCTTT.

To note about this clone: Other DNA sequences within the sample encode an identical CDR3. CDR3 region: CASSLGQGSYEQYF. The CDR3, as DNA: TGCGCCAGCAGCTTGGGTCAGGGCTCGTACGAGCAGTACTTC. The rearrangement uses TRBV5-1 and TRBJ2-7; possible D gene TRBD1, 5 bases. The CDR3 length is 14 residues. CDR1 and CDR2 (germline): SGHRS, YFSETQ. The germline V and J ends were trimmed by 0 bases and 4 bases, with 11 bases remaining between them.

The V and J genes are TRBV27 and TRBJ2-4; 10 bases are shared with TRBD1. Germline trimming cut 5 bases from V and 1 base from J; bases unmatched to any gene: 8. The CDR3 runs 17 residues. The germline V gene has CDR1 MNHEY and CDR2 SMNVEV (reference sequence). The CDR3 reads CASSLGQGFVAKNIQYF. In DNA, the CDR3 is TGTGCCAGCAGTCTGGGACAGGGGTTTGTGGCCAAAAACATTCAGTACTTC.

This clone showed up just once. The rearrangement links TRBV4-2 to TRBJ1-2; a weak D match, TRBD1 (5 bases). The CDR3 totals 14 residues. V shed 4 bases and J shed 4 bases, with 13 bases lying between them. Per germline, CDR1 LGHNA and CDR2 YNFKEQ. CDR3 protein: CASSPGRGGYGYTF. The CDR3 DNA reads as TGTGCCAGCAGCCCCGGGAGGGGTGGCTATGGCTACACCTTC.

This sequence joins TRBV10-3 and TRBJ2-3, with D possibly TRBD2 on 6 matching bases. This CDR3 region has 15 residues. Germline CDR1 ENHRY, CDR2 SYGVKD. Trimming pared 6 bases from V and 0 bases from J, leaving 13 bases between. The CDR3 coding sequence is TGTGCCATCAGGGTTGGGACTTTTAGCACAGATACGCAGTATTTT. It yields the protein CAIRVGTFSTDTQYF.

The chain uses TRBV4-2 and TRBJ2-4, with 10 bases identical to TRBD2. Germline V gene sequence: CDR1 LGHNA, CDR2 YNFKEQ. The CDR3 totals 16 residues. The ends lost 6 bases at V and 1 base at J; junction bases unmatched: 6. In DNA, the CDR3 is TGTGCCAGCAGTTCGCTAGCGGGGGCGGCCAAAAACATTCAGTACTTC. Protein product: CASSSLAGAAKNIQYF.

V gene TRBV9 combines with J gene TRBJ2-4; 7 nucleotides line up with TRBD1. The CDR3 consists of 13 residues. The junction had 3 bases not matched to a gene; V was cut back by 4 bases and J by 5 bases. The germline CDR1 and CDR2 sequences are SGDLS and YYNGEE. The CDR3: CASSPGTENIQYF. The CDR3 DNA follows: TGTGCCAGCAGCCCAGGGACAGAAAACATTCAGTACTTC.

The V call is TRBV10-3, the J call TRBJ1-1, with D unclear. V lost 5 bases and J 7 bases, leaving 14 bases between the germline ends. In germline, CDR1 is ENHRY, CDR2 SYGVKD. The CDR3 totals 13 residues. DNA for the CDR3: TGTGCCATCAGTCCGTTCGACGGGGATGAAGCTTTCTTT. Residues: CAISPFDGDEAFF.

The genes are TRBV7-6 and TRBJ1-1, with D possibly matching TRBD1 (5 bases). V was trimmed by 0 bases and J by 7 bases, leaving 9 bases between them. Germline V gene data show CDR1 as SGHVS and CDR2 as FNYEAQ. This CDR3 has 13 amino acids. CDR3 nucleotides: TGTGCCAGCAGCTTAGCGCGGGGGGGTGAAGCTTTCTTT. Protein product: CASSLARGGEAFF.

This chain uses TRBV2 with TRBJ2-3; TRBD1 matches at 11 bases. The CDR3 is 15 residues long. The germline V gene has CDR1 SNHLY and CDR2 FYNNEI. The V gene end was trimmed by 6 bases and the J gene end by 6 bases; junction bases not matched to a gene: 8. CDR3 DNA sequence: TGTGCCAGCAGGCTCGCGGACAGGGGGCTGGATACGCAGTATTTT. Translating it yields CASRLADRGLDTQYF.

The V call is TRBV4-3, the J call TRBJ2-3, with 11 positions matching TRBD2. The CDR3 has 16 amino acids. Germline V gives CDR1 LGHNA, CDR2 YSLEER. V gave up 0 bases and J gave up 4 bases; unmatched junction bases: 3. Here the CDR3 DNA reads TGCGCCAGCAGCCAAGAGACTAGCGGGGTCTCAGATACGCAGTATTTT. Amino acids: CASSQETSGVSDTQYF.

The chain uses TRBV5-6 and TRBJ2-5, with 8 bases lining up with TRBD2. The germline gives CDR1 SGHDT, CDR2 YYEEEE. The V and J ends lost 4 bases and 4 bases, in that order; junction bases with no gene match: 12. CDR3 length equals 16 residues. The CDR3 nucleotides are TGTGCCAGCAGCCCCACGGGGGGGGCGCGCCCAGAGACCCAGTACTTC. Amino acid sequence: CASSPTGGARPETQYF.